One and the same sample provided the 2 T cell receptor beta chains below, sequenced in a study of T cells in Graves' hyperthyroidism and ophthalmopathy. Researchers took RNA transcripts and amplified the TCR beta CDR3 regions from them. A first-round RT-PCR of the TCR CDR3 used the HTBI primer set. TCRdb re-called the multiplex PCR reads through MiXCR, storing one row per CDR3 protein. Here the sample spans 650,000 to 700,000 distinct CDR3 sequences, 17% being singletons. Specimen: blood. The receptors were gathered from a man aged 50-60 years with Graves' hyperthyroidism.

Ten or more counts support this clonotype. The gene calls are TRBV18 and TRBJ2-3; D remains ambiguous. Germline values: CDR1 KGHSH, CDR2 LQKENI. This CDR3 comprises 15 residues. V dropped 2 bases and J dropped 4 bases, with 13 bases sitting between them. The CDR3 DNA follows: TGTGCCAGCTCACCATTTGGGGTCCGGGCAGATACGCAGTATTTT. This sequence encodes CASSPFGVRADTQYF. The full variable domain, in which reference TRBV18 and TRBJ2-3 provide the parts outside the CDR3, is NAGVMQNPRHLVRRRGQEARLRCSPMKGHSHVYWYRQLPEEGLKFMVYLQKENIIDESGMPKERFSAEFPKEGPSILRIQQVVRGDSAAYFCASSPFGVRADTQYFGPGTRLTVL.

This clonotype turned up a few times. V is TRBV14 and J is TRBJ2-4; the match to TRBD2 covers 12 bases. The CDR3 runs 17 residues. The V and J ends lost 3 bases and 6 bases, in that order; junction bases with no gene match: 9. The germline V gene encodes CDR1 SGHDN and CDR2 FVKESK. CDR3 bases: TGTGCCAGCAGCCACAGACTAGCGGGAGATGGTAGAAACATTCAGTACTTC. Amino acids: CASSHRLAGDGRNIQYF.